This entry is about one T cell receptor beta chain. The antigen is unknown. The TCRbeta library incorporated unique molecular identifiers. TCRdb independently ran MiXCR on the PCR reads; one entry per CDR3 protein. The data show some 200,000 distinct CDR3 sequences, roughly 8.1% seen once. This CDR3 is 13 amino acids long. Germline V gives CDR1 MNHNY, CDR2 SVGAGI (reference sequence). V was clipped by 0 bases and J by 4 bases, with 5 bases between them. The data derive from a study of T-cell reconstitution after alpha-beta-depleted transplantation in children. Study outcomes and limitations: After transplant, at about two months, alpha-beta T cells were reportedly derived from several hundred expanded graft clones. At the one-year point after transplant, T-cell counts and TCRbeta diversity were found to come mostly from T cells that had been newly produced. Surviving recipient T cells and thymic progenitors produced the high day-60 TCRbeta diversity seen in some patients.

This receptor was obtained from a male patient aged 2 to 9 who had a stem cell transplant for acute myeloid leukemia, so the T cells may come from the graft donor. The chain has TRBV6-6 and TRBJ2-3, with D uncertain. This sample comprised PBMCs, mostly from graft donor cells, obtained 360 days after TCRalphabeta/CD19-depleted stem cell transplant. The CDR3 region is CASSYSIADTQYF. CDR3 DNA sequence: TGTGCCAGCAGTTACTCGATAGCAGATACGCAGTATTTT.